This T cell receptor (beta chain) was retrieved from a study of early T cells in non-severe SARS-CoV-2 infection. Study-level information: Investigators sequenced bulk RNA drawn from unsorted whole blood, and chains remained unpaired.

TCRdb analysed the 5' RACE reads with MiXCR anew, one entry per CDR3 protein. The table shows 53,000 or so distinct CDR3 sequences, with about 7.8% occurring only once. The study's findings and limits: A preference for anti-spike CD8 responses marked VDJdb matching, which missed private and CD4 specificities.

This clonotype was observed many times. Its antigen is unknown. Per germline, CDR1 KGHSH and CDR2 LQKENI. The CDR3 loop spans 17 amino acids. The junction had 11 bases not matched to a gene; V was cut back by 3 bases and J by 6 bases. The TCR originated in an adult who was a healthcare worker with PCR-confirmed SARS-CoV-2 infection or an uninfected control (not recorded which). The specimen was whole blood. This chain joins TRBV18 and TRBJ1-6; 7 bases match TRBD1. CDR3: CASSPGQLTWGNSPLHF. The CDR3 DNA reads TGTGCCAGCTCACCGGGACAGCTAACATGGGGTAATTCACCCCTCCACTTT.